One sample yielded the 26 T cell receptor beta chains listed below, sequenced in a study of PD-L1 blockade in urothelial cancer. Time point given: peripheral blood 6 weeks after treatment start. Clones were read by immunoSEQ multiplex PCR, and TCRdb kept only the in-frame ones, dropping some. The sample has some 51,000 clones; roughly 91% are singletons. This material consisted of PBMCs, taken around atezolizumab (anti-PD-L1) treatment. The receptor source for this set is a man in his fifties or sixties with urothelial cancer.

The rearrangement joins TRBV6-1 to TRBJ2-7; TRBD1 matches 10 bases. The CDR3 loop spans 15 amino acids. Losses at the gene ends were 3 bases for V and 4 bases for J; bases not matched to a gene: 6. CDR1 and CDR2 (germline): MNHNS, SASEGT. The CDR3 reads CASSEAGTGVYEQYF. As DNA, the CDR3 is TGTGCCAGCAGTGAGGCCGGGACAGGGGTTTACGAGCAGTACTTC.

The chain couples TRBV11-3 to TRBJ2-2; D gene unclear. Trimming stripped 5 bases from V and 1 base from J, with 5 bases between. Germline V CDR1 and CDR2: SGHNT, YENEEA. The length of the CDR3 is 13 residues. The DNA of the CDR3 is TGTGCCAGCAGCCCGGGGAACACCGGGGAGCTGTTTTTT. Protein sequence: CASSPGNTGELFF.

CDR3: CASSSRTGGWSSTDTQYF. The CDR3 DNA sequence: TGTGCCAGCAGCTCTCGGACAGGGGGCTGGTCGAGCACAGATACGCAGTATTTT. The chain joins TRBV7-7 to TRBJ2-3, with TRBD1 matching over 11 bases. The CDR3 sequence is 18 residues long. V gave up 4 bases and J gave up 0 bases; unmatched junction bases: 9. From germline, CDR1 is SSHAT and CDR2 FNYEAQ (reference sequence). The full variable domain, in which reference TRBV7-7 and TRBJ2-3 provide the parts outside the CDR3, is GAGVSQSPRYKVTKRGQDVTLRCDPISSHATLYWYQQALGQGPEFLTYFNYEAQPDKSGLPSDRFSAERPEGSISTLTIQRTEQRDSAMYRCASSSRTGGWSSTDTQYFGPGTRLTVL.

The CDR3 sequence: CASSPSPGNTGELFF. CDR3 DNA sequence: TGCGCCAGCAGCCCCTCCCCGGGGAACACCGGGGAGCTGTTTTTT. The chain joins TRBV4-1 to TRBJ2-2; D gene uncertain. This CDR3 region has 15 residues. Germline values: CDR1 MGHRA, CDR2 YSYEKL. Between the trimmed V and J ends, which lost 4 bases and 1 base, there was a span of 10 bases.

This clone turned up a few times. The chain links TRBV14 to TRBJ1-4; a weak D match, TRBD1 (5 bases). From germline, CDR1 is SGHDN and CDR2 FVKESK. This CDR3 is built from 16 residues. V was shortened by 2 bases and J by 7 bases, with 17 bases between the two germline ends. The CDR3 sequence: CASSQYRLQEGEKLFF. For the CDR3, the DNA is TGTGCCAGCAGCCAATACCGGCTACAGGAGGGTGAAAAACTGTTTTTT.

This chain uses TRBV29-1 with TRBJ1-2, with 9 bases matching TRBD1. J was trimmed by 4 bases and V by 6 bases; bases with no gene match: 6. Germline-derived CDR1 and CDR2 are SQVTM and ANQGSEA. CDR3 length: 13 residues. The chain's CDR3 is CSVYRDRVYGYTF. CDR3 bases: TGCAGCGTATACCGGGACAGGGTCTATGGCTACACCTTC.

This chain uses TRBV18 with TRBJ2-1; D might be TRBD1 (6 bases). Per germline, CDR1 KGHSH and CDR2 LQKENI. The CDR3 runs to 13 residues. Between the trimmed V and J ends, which lost 2 bases and 12 bases, there was a span of 14 bases. The CDR3 DNA is TGTGCCAGCTCACCAGGCCGTCTCAGGGGGCAGTTCTTC. It encodes CASSPGRLRGQFF.

This clone was detected only once. V is TRBV7-2 and J is TRBJ2-7, with 8 positions matching TRBD1. Germline CDR1 reads SGHTA; CDR2 reads FQGNSA. V lost 5 bases to trimming and J lost 0 bases; unmatched junction nucleotides: 6. The length of the CDR3 is 15 residues. This chain's CDR3 is CASSLGQASSYEQYF. The CDR3 bases are TGTGCCAGCAGCCTGGGACAGGCAAGCTCCTACGAGCAGTACTTC. Variable domain in full (rest from reference TRBV7-2 and TRBJ2-7): GAGVSQSPSNKVTEKGKDVELRCDPISGHTALYWYRQSLGQGLEFLIYFQGNSAPDKSGLPSDRFSAERTGGSVSTLTIQRTQQEDSAVYLCASSLGQASSYEQYFGPGTRLTVT.

The chain couples TRBV30 to TRBJ1-1; possible D gene TRBD1, 6 bases. Germline-derived CDR1 and CDR2 are GTSNPN and SVGIG (reference sequence). This CDR3 region has 15 residues. Trimming shortened V by 3 bases and J by 1 base, and 15 bases separated the two germline ends. The CDR3 loop reads CAWRQGGGPNTEAFF. CDR3 DNA: TGTGCCTGGAGGCAAGGGGGGGGCCCGAACACTGAAGCTTTCTTT.

This clone has only one observation. The DNA of the CDR3 is TGTGCCAGTAGTACCTACGACATCTCTAACTATGGCTACACCTTC. Its translation: CASSTYDISNYGYTF. The gene calls are TRBV19 and TRBJ1-2, with D unresolved. The V end lost 4 bases, the J end lost 0 bases, and 12 bases lay between the germline ends. The CDR3 is 15 amino acids. The V gene's germline CDR1 is LNHDA and CDR2 SQIVND (reference sequence).

V is TRBV28 and J is TRBJ1-2; D perhaps matches TRBD1 (6 bases). With 6 bases removed from V and 1 base from J, the gap between germline ends came to 9 bases. CDR3 length equals 13 residues. Germline V lookup: CDR1 MDHEN, CDR2 SYDVKM. The CDR3 DNA is TGTGCCAGCAGGGACAGCCATAACTATGGCTACACCTTC. This gives the protein CASRDSHNYGYTF.

The chain is built from TRBV29-1 and TRBJ2-7, with 9 bases that match TRBD2. The CDR3 sequence is 14 residues long. In germline, CDR1 is SQVTM, CDR2 ANQGSEA. V was clipped by 6 bases and J by 2 bases; unmatched bases: 8. The CDR3 region has the DNA TGCAGCGTCACCCCGCGGGGGGGCCCCTACGAGCAGTACTTC. This translates into CSVTPRGGPYEQYF.

The chain is built from TRBV6-6 and TRBJ1-5; D might be TRBD1 (5 bases). The germline gives CDR1 MNHNY, CDR2 SVGAGI (reference sequence). The germline V and J ends were trimmed by 6 bases and 11 bases, with 8 bases remaining between them. CDR3 length: 10 residues. CDR3 residues: CASRGGAQHF. CDR3 nucleotides: TGTGCCAGCAGGGGGGGGGCCCAGCATTTT.

This sequence joins TRBV7-8 and TRBJ2-7, with 7 bases fitting TRBD1. Per germline, CDR1 SGHVS and CDR2 FQNEAQ. V gave up 1 base and J gave up 7 bases; unmatched junction bases: 7. The CDR3 covers 14 residues. The CDR3 sequence: CASSLDRGRGEQYF. Here the CDR3 DNA reads TGTGCCAGCAGCTTAGACAGGGGAAGAGGGGAGCAGTACTTC.

CDR3 in DNA: TGTGCCAGCAGCTTGACGAGGCTCCACTCCTACGAGCAGTACTTC. It codes for CASSLTRLHSYEQYF. This chain links TRBV5-6 with TRBJ2-7; D ambiguous. CDR3 length: 15 residues. V was pared by 1 base and J by 0 bases, with 11 bases between. Germline loops: CDR1 SGHDT, CDR2 YYEEEE.

The chain combines TRBV9 with TRBJ2-2, with 7 nucleotides matching TRBD2. V lost 0 bases, J lost 0 bases, and 2 bases stayed unmatched. From germline, CDR1 is SGDLS and CDR2 YYNGEE. CDR3 length: 16 amino acids. CDR3 in DNA: TGTGCCAGCAGCGTAGGACGGGGGGCGAACACCGGGGAGCTGTTTTTT. Its translation is CASSVGRGANTGELFF.

This clone was recorded only once. V gene TRBV4-3 combines with J gene TRBJ2-6; tentatively, D is TRBD2 (6 bases). Trimming shortened V by 0 bases and J by 2 bases, and 14 bases separated the two germline ends. Germline V CDR1 and CDR2: LGHNA, YSLEER. This CDR3 region has 18 residues. CDR3 nucleotides: TGCGCCAGCAGCCAAGACAGTCGTGGGGGGACTGGGGCCAACGTCCTGACTTTC. Protein product: CASSQDSRGGTGANVLTF.

This chain links TRBV4-2 with TRBJ2-7; TRBD2 aligns across 12 bases. The CDR3 totals 17 residues. The ends lost 1 base at V and 1 base at J; junction bases unmatched: 5. The germline V gene encodes CDR1 LGHNA and CDR2 YNFKEQ. Here the CDR3 reads CASSQGLAGGTSYEQYF. CDR3 DNA sequence: TGTGCCAGCAGCCAAGGTCTAGCGGGGGGGACTTCCTACGAGCAGTACTTC.

The genes are TRBV20-1 and TRBJ1-2, with a possible D match to TRBD1 (6 bases). Germline CDR1 DFQATT, CDR2 SNEGSKA (reference sequence). The CDR3 loop spans 11 amino acids. V lost 6 bases to trimming and J lost 8 bases, with 13 bases between them. CDR3 DNA sequence: TGCAGTGCGATCACAGGGAGCGGCTACACCTTC. Residues: CSAITGSGYTF.

This sequence joins TRBV5-1 and TRBJ2-3, with a weak D call TRBD2 (6 bases). This CDR3 has 19 amino acids. V was pared by 0 bases and J by 0 bases, with 20 bases between. Germline V lookup: CDR1 SGHRS, CDR2 YFSETQ. The chain's CDR3 is CASSLAVSGGISSTDTQYF. As DNA, the CDR3 is TGCGCCAGCAGCTTGGCCGTCAGCGGAGGGATATCAAGCACAGATACGCAGTATTTT. Full variable domain (remainder filled in from reference TRBV5-1 and TRBJ2-3): KAGVTQTPRYLIKTRGQQVTLSCSPISGHRSVSWYQQTPGQGLQFLFEYFSETQRNKGNFPGRFSGRQFSNSRSEMNVSTLELGDSALYLCASSLAVSGGISSTDTQYFGPGTRLTVL.

J is TRBJ1-6 and V is TRBV7-9; possible D gene TRBD1, 5 bases. Germline loops: CDR1 SEHNR, CDR2 FQNEAQ (reference sequence). Trimming left V 3 bases short and J 8 bases short, with 11 bases between. The CDR3 has 14 amino acids. The CDR3 DNA sequence: TGTGCCAGCAGCTTGGGGGACTTGGATTCACCCCTCCACTTT. Translating gives CASSLGDLDSPLHF.

The chain couples TRBV19 to TRBJ1-2, with 7 bases identical to TRBD1. Germline-derived CDR1 and CDR2 are LNHDA and SQIVND (reference sequence). After removal of 7 bases from V and 2 bases from J, the junction contained 7 bases not matched to a gene. This CDR3 has 14 amino acids. The CDR3 loop reads CASKDRGLNYGYTF. The CDR3 DNA sequence: TGTGCCAGTAAAGATAGGGGGCTCAACTATGGCTACACCTTC.

This chain links TRBV4-1 with TRBJ2-5; TRBD2 aligns across 7 bases. There are 17 residues in the CDR3. Unmatched junction bases numbered 7, after V lost 0 bases and J lost 0 bases. Germline V CDR1 and CDR2: MGHRA, YSYEKL. The CDR3 bases are TGCGCCAGCAGCCAAGATGGGGGGGGGTTGTACCAAGAGACCCAGTACTTC. Residues: CASSQDGGGLYQETQYF.

The chain links TRBV5-6 to TRBJ2-3; 10 bases map to TRBD2. The J segment lost 10 bases and the V segment lost 5 bases, leaving 13 bases of the junction unmatched. CDR1 SGHDT and CDR2 YYEEEE come from the germline V gene. This CDR3 has 15 amino acids. The CDR3 protein is CASSYGLAVFSPQYF. The CDR3 bases are TGTGCCAGCAGTTATGGACTAGCGGTTTTTTCTCCGCAGTATTTT.

The chain carries TRBV27 and TRBJ2-3; possibly TRBD1 for D (6 bases). The germline gives CDR1 MNHEY, CDR2 SMNVEV (reference sequence). This CDR3 is built from 13 residues. The V end lost 5 bases, the J end lost 5 bases, and 11 bases lay between the germline ends. The DNA for the CDR3 is TGTGCCAGCAGTACTGGGGGCTTAGATACGCAGTATTTT. Translating gives CASSTGGLDTQYF.

For the CDR3, the DNA is TGCGCCAGCAGCCTCCAAGCAGGCCAGACCGGGGAGCTGTTTTTT. It is translated as CASSLQAGQTGELFF. The chain carries TRBV4-3 and TRBJ2-2; no clear D gene. V lost 4 bases to trimming and J lost 5 bases, with 14 bases between them. CDR3 length: 15 amino acids. Germline V lookup: CDR1 LGHNA, CDR2 YSLEER.